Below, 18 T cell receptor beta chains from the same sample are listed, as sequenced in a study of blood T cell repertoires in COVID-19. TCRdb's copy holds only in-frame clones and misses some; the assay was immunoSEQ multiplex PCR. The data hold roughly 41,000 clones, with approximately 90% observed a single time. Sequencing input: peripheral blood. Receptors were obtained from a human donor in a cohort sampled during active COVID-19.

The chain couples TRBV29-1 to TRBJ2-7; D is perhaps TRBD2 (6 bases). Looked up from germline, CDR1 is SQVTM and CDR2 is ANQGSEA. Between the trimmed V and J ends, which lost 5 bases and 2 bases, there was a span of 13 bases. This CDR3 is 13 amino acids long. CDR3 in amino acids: CSVLSGRTYEQYF. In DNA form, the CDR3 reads TGCAGCGTTCTCAGCGGGCGAACCTACGAGCAGTACTTC.

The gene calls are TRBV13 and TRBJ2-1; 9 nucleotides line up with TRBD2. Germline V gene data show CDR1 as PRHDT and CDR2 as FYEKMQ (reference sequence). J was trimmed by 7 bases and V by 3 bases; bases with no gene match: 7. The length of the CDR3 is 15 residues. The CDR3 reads CASSFGTSIQNEQFF. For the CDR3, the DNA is TGTGCCAGCAGCTTTGGGACTAGCATCCAAAATGAGCAGTTCTTC.

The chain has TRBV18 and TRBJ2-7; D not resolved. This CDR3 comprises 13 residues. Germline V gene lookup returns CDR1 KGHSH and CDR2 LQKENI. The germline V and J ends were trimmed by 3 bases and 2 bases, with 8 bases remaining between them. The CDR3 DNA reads TGTGCCAGCTCACCGTCCAGGCCCTACGAGCAGTACTTC. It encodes CASSPSRPYEQYF.

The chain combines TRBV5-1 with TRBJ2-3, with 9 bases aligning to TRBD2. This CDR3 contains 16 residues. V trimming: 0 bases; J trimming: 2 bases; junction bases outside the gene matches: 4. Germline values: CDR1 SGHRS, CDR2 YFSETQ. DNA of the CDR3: TGCGCCAGCAGCTTGGTAACTAGCGGGTACACAGATACGCAGTATTTT. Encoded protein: CASSLVTSGYTDTQYF.

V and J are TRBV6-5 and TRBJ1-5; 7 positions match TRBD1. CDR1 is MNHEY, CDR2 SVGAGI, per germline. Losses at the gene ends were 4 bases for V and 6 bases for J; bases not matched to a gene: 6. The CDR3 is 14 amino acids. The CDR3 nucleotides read TGTGCCAGCAGTTCTCAACGACAGGGTCAGCCCCAGCATTTT. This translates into CASSSQRQGQPQHF.

The DNA for the CDR3 is TGTGCCAGCAGTGAAGGGTACAGAGAGGGCTACACCTTC. This codes for CASSEGYREGYTF. The chain links TRBV6-1 to TRBJ1-2, with unresolved D. V lost 1 base and J 8 bases, leaving 11 bases between the germline ends. Germline V gives CDR1 MNHNS, CDR2 SASEGT. The CDR3 loop spans 13 amino acids.

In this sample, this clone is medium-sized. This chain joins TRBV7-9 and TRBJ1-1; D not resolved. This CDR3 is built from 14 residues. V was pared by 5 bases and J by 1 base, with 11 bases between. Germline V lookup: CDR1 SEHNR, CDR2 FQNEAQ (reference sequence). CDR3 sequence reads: CASSPMARNTEAFF. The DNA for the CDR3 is TGTGCCAGCAGCCCAATGGCAAGGAACACTGAAGCTTTCTTT. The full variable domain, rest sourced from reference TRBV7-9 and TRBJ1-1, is DTGVSQNPRHKITKRGQNVTFRCDPISEHNRLYWYRQTLGQGPEFLTYFQNEAQLEKSRLLSDRFSAERPKGSFSTLEIQRTEQGDSAMYLCASSPMARNTEAFFGQGTRLTVV.

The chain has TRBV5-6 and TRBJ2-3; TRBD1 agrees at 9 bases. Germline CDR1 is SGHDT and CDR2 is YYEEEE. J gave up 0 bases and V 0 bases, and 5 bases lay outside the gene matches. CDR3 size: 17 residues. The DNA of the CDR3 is TGTGCCAGCAGCTTGGCGCCTGGACAGGGGAGCACAGATACGCAGTATTTT. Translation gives CASSLAPGQGSTDTQYF.

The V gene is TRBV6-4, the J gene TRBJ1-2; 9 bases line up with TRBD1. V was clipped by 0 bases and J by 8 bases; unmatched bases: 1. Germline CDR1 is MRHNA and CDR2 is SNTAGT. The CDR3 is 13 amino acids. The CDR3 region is CASSDSDRGGYTF. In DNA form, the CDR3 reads TGTGCCAGCAGTGACTCGGACAGGGGCGGCTACACCTTC.

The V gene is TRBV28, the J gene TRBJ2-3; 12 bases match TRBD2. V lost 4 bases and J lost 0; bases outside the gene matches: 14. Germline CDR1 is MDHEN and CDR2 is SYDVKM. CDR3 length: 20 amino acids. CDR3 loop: CASSSPNELAGGPSTDTQYF. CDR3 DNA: TGTGCCAGCAGTTCCCCCAACGAGCTAGCGGGAGGGCCTAGCACAGATACGCAGTATTTT.

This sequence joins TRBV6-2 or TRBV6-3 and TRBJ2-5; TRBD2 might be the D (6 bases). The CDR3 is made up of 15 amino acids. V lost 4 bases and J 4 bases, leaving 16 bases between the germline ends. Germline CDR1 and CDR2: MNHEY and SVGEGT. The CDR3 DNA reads TGTGCCAGCAGTTCATTCATGAGCGGGCCAGAGACCCAGTACTTC. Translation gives CASSSFMSGPETQYF.

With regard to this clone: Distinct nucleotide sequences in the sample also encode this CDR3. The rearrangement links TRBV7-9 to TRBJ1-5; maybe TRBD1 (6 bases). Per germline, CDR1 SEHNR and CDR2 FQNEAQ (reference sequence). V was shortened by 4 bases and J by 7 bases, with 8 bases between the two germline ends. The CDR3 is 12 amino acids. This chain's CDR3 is CASSSQGQPQHF. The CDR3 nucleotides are TGTGCCAGCAGCTCACAGGGCCAGCCCCAGCATTTT.

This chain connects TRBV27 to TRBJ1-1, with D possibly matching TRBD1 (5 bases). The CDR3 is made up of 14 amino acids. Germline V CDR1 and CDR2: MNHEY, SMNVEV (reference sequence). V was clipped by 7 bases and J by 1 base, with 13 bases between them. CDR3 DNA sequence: TGTGCCAGCACCAAAATGGACAAGAACACTGAAGCTTTCTTT. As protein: CASTKMDKNTEAFF.

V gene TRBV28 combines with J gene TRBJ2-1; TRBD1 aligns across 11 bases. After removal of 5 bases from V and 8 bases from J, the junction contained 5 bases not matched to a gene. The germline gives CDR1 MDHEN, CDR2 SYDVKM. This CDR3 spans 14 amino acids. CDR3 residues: CASSRDRGIDEQFF. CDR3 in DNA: TGTGCCAGCAGTCGGGACAGGGGGATCGATGAGCAGTTCTTC. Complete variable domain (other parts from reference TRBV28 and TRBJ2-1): DVKVTQSSRYLVKRTGEKVFLECVQDMDHENMFWYRQDPGLGLRLIYFSYDVKMKEKGDIPEGYSVSREKKERFSLILESASTNQTSMYLCASSRDRGIDEQFFGPGTRLTVL.

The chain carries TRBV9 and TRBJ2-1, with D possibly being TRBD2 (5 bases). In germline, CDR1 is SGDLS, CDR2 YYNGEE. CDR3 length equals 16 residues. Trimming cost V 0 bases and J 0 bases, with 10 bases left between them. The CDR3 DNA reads TGTGCCAGCAGCGTAGGGGCGGGTACCTCCTACAATGAGCAGTTCTTC. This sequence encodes CASSVGAGTSYNEQFF.

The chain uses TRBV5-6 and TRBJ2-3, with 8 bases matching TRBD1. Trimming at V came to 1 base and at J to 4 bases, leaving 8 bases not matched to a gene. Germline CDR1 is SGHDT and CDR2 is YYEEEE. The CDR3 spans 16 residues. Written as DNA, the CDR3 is TGTGCCAGCAGCTTGACAGGGGGTCAACAAGCAGATACGCAGTATTTT. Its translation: CASSLTGGQQADTQYF.

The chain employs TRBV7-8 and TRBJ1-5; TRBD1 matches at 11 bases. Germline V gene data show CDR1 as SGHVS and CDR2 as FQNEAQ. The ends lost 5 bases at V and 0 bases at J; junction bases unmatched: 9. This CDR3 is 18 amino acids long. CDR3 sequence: CASSPGTGGLYSNQPQHF. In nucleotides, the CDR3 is TGTGCCAGCAGCCCCGGGACAGGGGGGTTATATAGCAATCAGCCCCAGCATTTT.

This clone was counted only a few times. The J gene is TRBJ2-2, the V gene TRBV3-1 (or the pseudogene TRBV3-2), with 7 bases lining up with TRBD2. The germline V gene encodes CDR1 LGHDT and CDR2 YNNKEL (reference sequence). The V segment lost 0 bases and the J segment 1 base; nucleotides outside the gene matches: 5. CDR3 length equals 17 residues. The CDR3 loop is CASSQDPGGGNTGELFF. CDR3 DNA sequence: TGTGCCAGCAGCCAAGATCCAGGCGGGGGGAACACCGGGGAGCTGTTTTTT.